Reported below is one T cell receptor (beta chain). Its antigen remains undetermined. No base quality information exists; no much larger clone differs at one position. This specimen comes from a study of blood T cell repertoires in COVID-19 (dated by TCRdb to 2018 to 2020). Study-wide context: Samples from collaborators originated in the United States, Italy and Spain and spanned both the acute and convalescent phases of COVID-19. The prospective study material was composed of cDNA or gDNA derived from T cells, B-cell-depleted T cells, or PBMCs. Subjects who had been exposed to COVID-19, were actively infected with it, or had recovered from it provided the deeply sampled blood TCRbeta repertoires that made up the dataset. The repertoires were made available in a free public database intended to serve as a resource for research on the immune response to SARS-CoV-2. Samples were obtained from the ongoing ImmuneRACE study (first 160 participants) and from over 1,000 subjects provided by 6 global collaborators. Sample metadata almost always included a de-identified subject ID, COVID-19 status, age in years and sex. Where available, HLA class I and class II types were obtained from metadata supplied by the sample provider rather than from assay-based typing.

Reading the germline V gene (reference sequence) gives CDR1 LNHDA and CDR2 SQIVND. From the cysteine through the phenylalanine, the CDR3 covers 15 amino acids. Here the CDR3 DNA is all that survives: 45 bases in frame from base 1. The germline V end is reduced by 4 bases and the J end by 0 bases; junction bases left unmatched: 4. General study outcomes and caveats: The amount of clinical and demographic metadata varied by source and participant and was provided uncurated.

TCRbeta CDR3 regions were amplified from genomic DNA by means of the immunoSEQ Assay, a bias-controlled multiplex PCR. In the authors' own workflow: Nucleated cell counts per sample were estimated from amplification of reference gene primers within the assay. Sequence reads were collapsed and filtered to measure the absolute abundance of every unique TCRbeta CDR3 rearrangement. For each sample, productive Simpson clonality was calculated by taking the square root of Simpson's diversity index across productive rearrangements. The clones in this table, taken by TCRdb from immuneACCESS, are in-frame only. Not every clone is retained; where verified, under half of the shortfall comes from an unresolved V gene, and the cause of the rest is unknown. Clonal size and the V and J genes are those of that table, whereas D and trimming came from the DNA. Here the sample has tens of thousands of clones; approximately 92% occur a single time. The ten biggest clones cover 5.5% of the sample.

Collaborating institutions collected whole blood in K2EDTA tubes following their own protocols. For TCRbeta analysis, collaborators shipped samples in one of three forms: frozen whole blood, isolated PBMCs, or DNA extracted from either of those sample types. This chain is built from TRBV19 and TRBJ1-1, with 8 bases in between that match TRBD1. The origin of this receptor is a woman of 80 years or more with acute or convalescent COVID-19. The source material was peripheral blood. The bases read TGTGCCAGTAGTACGACAGGGGCGATGAACACTGAAGCTTTCTTT. This sequence encodes CASSTTGAMNTEAFF. Where the CDR3 stops, the reference TRBV19 and TRBJ1-1 genes take over; the full variable domain is DGGITQSPKYLFRKEGQNVTLSCEQNLNHDAMYWYRQDPGQGLRLIYYSQIVNDFQKGDIAEGYSVSREKKESFPLTVTSAQKNPTAFYLCASSTTGAMNTEAFFGQGTRLTVV.